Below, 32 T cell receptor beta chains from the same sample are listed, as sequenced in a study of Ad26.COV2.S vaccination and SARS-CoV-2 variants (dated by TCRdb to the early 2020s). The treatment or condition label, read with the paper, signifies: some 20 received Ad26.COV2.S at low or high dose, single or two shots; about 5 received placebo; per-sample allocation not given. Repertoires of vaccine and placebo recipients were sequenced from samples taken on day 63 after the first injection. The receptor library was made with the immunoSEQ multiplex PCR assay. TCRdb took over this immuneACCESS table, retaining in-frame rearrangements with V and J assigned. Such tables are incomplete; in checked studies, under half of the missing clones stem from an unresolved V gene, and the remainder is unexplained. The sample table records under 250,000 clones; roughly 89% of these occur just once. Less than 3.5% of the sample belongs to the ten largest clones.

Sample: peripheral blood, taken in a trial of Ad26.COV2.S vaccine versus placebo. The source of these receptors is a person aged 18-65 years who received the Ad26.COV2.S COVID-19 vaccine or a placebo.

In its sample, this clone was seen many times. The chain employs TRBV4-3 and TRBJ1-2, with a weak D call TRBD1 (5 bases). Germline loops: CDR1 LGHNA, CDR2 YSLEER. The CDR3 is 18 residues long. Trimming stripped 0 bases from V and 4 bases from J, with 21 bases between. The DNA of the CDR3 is TGCGCCAGCAGCCAAGACGTGGGCCAGGGCGGAGGCTTCTATGGCTACACCTTC. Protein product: CASSQDVGQGGGFYGYTF.

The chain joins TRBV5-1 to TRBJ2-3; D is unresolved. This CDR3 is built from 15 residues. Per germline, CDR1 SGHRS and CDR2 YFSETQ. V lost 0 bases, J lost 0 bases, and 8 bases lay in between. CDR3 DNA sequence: TGCGCCAGCAGCTTGGGGCAGCATAGCACAGATACGCAGTATTTT. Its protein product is CASSLGQHSTDTQYF.

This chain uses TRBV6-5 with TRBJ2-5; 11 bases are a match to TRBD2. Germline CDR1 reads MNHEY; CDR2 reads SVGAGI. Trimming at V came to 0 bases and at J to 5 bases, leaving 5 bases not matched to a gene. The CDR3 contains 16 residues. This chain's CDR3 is CASSYSPTSGIETQYF. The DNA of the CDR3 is TGTGCCAGCAGTTACTCCCCGACTAGCGGGATTGAGACCCAGTACTTC.

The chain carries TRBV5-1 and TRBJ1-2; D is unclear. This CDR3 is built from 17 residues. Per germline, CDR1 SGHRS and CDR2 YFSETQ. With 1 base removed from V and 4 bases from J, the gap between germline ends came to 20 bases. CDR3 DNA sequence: TGCGCCAGCAGCTTGTGGTTCGACGGAGGCGCTTCCTATGGCTACACCTTC. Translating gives CASSLWFDGGASYGYTF.

The CDR3 nucleotides read TGTGCCAGCAGCGACTACGGGGCGACGAACACCGGGGAGCTGTTTTTT. This gives the protein CASSDYGATNTGELFF. The rearrangement links TRBV3-1 (or the pseudogene TRBV3-2) to TRBJ2-2, with D possibly called TRBD1 or TRBD2 (5 bases each). The V end lost 5 bases, the J end lost 0 bases, and 13 bases lay between the germline ends. The germline gives CDR1 LGHDT, CDR2 YNNKEL (reference sequence). This CDR3 contains 16 residues.

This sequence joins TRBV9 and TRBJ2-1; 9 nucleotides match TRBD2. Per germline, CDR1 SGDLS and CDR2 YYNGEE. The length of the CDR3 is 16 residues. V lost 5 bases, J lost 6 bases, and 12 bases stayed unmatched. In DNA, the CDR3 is TGTGCCAGCAGGGGGTCCCGGGCGGGAGGGCCCAATGAGCAGTTCTTC. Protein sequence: CASRGSRAGGPNEQFF.

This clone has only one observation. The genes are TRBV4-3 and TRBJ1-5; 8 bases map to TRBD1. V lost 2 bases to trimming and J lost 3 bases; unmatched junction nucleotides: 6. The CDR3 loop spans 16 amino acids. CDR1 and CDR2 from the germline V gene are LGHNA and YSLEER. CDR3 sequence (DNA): TGCGCCAGCAGCCAATCCAGGACAGGGATCAATCAGCCCCAGCATTTT. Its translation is CASSQSRTGINQPQHF.

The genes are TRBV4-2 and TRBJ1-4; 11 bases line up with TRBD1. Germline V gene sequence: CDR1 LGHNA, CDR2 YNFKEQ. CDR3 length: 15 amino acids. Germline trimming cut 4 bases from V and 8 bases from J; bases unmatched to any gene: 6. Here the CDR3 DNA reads TGTGCCAGCAGCCCCCCGGGACAGGGGGGCGAAAAACTGTTTTTT. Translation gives CASSPPGQGGEKLFF.

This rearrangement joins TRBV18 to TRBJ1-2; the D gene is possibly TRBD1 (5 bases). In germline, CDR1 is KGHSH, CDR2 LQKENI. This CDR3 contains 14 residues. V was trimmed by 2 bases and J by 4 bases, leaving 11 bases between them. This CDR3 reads CASSPGRDGYGYTF. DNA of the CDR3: TGTGCCAGCTCACCAGGAAGGGACGGCTATGGCTACACCTTC.

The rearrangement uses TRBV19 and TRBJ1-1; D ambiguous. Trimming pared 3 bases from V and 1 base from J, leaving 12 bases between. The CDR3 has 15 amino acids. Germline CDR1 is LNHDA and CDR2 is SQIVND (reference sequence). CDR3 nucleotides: TGTGCCAGTAGTATTAGAGTCCGGGGGAACACTGAAGCTTTCTTT. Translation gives CASSIRVRGNTEAFF.

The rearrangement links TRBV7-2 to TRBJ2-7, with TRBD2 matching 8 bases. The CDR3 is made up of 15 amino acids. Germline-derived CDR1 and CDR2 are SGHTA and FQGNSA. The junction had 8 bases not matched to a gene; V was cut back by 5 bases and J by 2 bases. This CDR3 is CASSPSGGQTYEQYV. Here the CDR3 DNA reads TGTGCCAGCAGCCCCAGCGGGGGTCAAACCTACGAGCAGTACGTC.

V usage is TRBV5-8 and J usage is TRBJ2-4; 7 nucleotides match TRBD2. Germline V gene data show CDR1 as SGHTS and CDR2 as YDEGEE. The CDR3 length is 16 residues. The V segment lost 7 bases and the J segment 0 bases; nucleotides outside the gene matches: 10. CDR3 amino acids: CASSPGLPLAKNIQYF. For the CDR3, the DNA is TGTGCCAGCTCGCCGGGACTACCCTTAGCCAAAAACATTCAGTACTTC.

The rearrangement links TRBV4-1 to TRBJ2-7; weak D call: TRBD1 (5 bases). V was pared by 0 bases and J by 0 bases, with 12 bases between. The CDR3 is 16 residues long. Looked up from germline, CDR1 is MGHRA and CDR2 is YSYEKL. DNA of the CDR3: TGCGCCAGCAGCCAAGAACACAGGCCGAGCTCCTACGAGCAGTACTTC. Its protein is CASSQEHRPSSYEQYF.

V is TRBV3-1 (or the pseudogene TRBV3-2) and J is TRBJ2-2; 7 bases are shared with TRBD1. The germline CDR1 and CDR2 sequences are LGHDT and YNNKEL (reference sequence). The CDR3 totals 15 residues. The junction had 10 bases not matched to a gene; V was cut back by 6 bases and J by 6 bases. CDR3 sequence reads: CASRQRGQPAGELFF. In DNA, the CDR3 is TGTGCCAGCAGGCAAAGGGGACAGCCCGCCGGGGAGCTGTTTTTT.

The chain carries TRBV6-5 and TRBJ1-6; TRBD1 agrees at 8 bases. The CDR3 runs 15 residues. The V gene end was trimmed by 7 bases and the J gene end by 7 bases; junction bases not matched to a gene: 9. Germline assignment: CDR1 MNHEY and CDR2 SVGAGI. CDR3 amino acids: CASTDGQGQNSPLHF. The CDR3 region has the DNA TGTGCCAGCACCGATGGACAGGGTCAAAATTCACCCCTCCACTTT.

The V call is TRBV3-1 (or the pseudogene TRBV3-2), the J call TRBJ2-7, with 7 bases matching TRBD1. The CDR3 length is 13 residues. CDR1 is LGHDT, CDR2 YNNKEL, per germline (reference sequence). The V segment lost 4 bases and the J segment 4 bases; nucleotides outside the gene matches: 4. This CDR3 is CASSPGTVYEQYF. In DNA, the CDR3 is TGTGCCAGCAGCCCTGGGACAGTTTACGAGCAGTACTTC.

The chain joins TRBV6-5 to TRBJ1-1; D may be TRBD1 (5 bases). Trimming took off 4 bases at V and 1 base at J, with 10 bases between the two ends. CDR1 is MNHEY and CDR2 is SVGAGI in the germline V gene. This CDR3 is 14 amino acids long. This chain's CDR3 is CASSSRGSNTEAFF. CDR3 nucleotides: TGTGCCAGCAGTTCCCGGGGGTCGAACACTGAAGCTTTCTTT.

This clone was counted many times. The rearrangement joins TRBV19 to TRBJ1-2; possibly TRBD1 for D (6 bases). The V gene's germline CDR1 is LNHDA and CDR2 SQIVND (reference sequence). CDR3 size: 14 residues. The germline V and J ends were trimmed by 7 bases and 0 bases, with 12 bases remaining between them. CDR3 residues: CASTGDNANYGYTF. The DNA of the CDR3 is TGTGCCAGTACTGGGGACAATGCTAACTATGGCTACACCTTC.

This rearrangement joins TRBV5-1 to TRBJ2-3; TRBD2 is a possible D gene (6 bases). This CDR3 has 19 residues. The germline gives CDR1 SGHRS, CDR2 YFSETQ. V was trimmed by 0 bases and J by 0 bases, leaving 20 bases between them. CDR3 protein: CASSLVPRGFGTSTDTQYF. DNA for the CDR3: TGCGCCAGCAGCTTGGTGCCTCGGGGGTTCGGGACTAGCACAGATACGCAGTATTTT.

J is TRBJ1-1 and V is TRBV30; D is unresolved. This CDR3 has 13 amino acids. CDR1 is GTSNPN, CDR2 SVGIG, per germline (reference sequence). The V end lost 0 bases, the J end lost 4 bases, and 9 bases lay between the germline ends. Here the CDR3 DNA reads TGTGCCTGGAGTGTACCCGGCCTCACTGAAGCTTTCTTT. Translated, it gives CAWSVPGLTEAFF.

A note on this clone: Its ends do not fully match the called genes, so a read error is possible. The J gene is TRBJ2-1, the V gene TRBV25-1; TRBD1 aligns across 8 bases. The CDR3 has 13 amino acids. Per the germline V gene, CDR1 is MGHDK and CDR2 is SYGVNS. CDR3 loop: CASTSQGGIKSVF. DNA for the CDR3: TGTGCCAGCACCTCACAGGGGGGTATTAAATCGGTCTTC.

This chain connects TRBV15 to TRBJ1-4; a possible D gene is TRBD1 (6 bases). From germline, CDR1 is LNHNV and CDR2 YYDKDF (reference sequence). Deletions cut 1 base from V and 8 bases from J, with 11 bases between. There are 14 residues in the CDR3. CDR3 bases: TGTGCCACCAGCAGAGTCCAGGGGAGGGAAAAACTGTTTTTT. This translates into CATSRVQGREKLFF.

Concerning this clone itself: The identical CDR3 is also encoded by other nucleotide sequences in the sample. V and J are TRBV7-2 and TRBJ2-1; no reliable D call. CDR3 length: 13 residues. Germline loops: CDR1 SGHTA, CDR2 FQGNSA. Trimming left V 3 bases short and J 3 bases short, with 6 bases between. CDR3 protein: CASSLAVYNEQFF. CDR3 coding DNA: TGTGCCAGCAGCTTGGCGGTCTACAATGAGCAGTTCTTC.

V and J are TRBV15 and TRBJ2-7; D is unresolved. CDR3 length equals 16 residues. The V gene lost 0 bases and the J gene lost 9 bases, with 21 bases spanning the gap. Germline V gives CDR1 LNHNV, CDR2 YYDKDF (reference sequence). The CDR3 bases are TGTGCCACCAGCAGAGAGTTTGATACGCCAATACGGCGGCAGTACGTC. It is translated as CATSREFDTPIRRQYV.

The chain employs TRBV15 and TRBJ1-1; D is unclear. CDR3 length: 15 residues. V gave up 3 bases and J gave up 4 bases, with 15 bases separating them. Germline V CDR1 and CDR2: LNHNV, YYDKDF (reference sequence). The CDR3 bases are TGTGCCACCAGCAGTAAACACGGGAGTACCACTGAAGCTTTCTTT. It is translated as CATSSKHGSTTEAFF.

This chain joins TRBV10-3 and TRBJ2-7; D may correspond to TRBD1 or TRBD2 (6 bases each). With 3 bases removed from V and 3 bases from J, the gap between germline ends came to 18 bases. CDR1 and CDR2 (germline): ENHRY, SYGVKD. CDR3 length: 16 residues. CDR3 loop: CAISDTGRGADYEQYF. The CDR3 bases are TGTGCCATCAGTGATACGGGAAGGGGGGCCGACTACGAGCAGTACTTC.

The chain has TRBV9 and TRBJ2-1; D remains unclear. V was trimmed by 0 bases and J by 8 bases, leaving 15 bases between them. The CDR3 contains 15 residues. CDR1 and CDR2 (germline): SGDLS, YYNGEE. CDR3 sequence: CASSVESLVADEQFF. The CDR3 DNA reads TGTGCCAGCAGCGTAGAATCGTTAGTCGCCGATGAGCAGTTCTTC.

The CDR3 coding sequence is TGTGCCAGCAGCCACGGACAGGTGAACACTGAAGCTTTCTTT. Translated, it gives CASSHGQVNTEAFF. This chain joins TRBV3-1 (or the pseudogene TRBV3-2) and TRBJ1-1; TRBD1 aligns across 7 bases. Losses at the gene ends were 3 bases for V and 0 bases for J; bases not matched to a gene: 1. From germline, CDR1 is LGHDT and CDR2 YNNKEL (reference sequence). The CDR3 sequence is 14 residues long.

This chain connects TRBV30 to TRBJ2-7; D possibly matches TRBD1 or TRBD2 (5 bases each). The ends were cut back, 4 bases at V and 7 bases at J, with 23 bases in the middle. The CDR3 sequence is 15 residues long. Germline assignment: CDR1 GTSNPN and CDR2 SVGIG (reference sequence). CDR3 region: CAWMGQGVGFWEQYF. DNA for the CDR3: TGTGCCTGGATGGGGCAGGGAGTTGGGTTTTGGGAGCAGTACTTC.

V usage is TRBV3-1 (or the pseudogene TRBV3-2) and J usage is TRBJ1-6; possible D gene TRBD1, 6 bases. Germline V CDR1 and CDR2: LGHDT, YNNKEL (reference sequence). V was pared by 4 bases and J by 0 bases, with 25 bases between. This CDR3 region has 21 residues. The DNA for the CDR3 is TGTGCCAGCAGCCTAGGTGGGGGCTGGGAAGTTGAGGGCTCCTATAATTCACCCCTCCACTTT. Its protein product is CASSLGGGWEVEGSYNSPLHF.

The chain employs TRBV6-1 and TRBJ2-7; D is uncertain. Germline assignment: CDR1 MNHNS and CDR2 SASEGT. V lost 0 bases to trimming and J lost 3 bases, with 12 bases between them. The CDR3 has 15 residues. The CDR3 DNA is TGTGCCAGCAGTGAAGCGCTTTGGGGTAGCTACGAGCAGTACGTC. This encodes CASSEALWGSYEQYV.

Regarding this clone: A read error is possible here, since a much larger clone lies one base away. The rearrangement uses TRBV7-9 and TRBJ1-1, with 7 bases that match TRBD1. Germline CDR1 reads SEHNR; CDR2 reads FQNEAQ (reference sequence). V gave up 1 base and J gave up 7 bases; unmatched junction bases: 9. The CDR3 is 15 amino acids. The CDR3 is CASSLGQGEDIEAFF. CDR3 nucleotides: TGTGCCAGCAGCTTAGGCCAGGGGGAGGACATTGAAGCTTTCTTT. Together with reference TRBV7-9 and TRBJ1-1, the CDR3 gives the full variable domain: DTGVSQNPRHKITKRGQNVTFRCDPISEHNRLYWYRQTLGQGPEFLTYFQNEAQLEKSRLLSDRFSAERPKGSFSTLEIQRTEQGDSAMYLCASSLGQGEDIEAFFGQGTRLTVV.